Presented here are 8 T cell receptor beta chains from one specimen sequenced in a study of T-cell memory formation after mild COVID-19. TCRdb re-analysed the 5' RACE reads in MiXCR, keeping a single row per CDR3 protein. Among about 540,000 distinct CDR3 sequences, around 21% were seen once, and the ten largest hold approximately 12%. Sequenced material: PBMCs or a T cell subset sorted from them (not recorded which). Source of these receptors: an adult woman who had mild COVID-19 (a few samples of this study predate the infection). Cell type and time point are not known.

The V gene is TRBV2, the J gene TRBJ2-7, with TRBD1 as a possible D gene (6 bases). CDR1 is SNHLY, CDR2 FYNNEI, per germline. This CDR3 has 13 amino acids. The V end was cut by 6 bases, the J end by 0 bases, with 9 bases between. Written as DNA, the CDR3 is TGTGCCAGCAGGACAGGTACCTCCTACGAGCAGTACTTC. Encoded protein: CASRTGTSYEQYF.

This clonotype was found many times. This sequence joins TRBV11-2 and TRBJ1-1, with D perhaps matching TRBD1 (5 bases). The CDR3 length is 14 residues. Germline V gene sequence: CDR1 SGHAT, CDR2 FQNNGV. The germline V and J ends were trimmed by 5 bases and 4 bases, with 14 bases remaining between them. In DNA, the CDR3 is TGTGCCAGCAGCCCTTTCCTCGGGGGCACTGAAGCTTTCTTT. It translates to CASSPFLGGTEAFF.

Ten or more counts support this clonotype. This chain links TRBV29-1 with TRBJ2-3; 12 bases agree with TRBD2. The length of the CDR3 is 14 residues. V lost 6 bases, J lost 4 bases, and 5 bases stayed unmatched. Germline V gene lookup returns CDR1 SQVTM and CDR2 ANQGSEA. The CDR3 here is CSVLTSGRSDTQYF. CDR3 nucleotide sequence: TGCAGCGTCCTTACTAGCGGGAGGTCAGATACGCAGTATTTT.

The V call is TRBV18, the J call TRBJ1-3; D ambiguous. With 1 base removed from V and 0 bases from J, the gap between germline ends came to 10 bases. The germline V gene has CDR1 KGHSH and CDR2 LQKENI. This CDR3 region has 16 residues. CDR3 DNA: TGTGCCAGCTCACCACAGGGAGCCAGCTCTGGAAACACCATATATTTT. Amino acids: CASSPQGASSGNTIYF.

This chain joins TRBV5-1 and TRBJ2-3, with 8 bases aligning to TRBD1. V trimming: 4 bases; J trimming: 1 base; junction bases outside the gene matches: 8. CDR1 is SGHRS and CDR2 is YFSETQ in the germline V gene. CDR3 size: 16 residues. The CDR3 coding sequence is TGCGCCAGCAGCGCGGGGACAGGACTACGCACAGATACGCAGTATTTT. Residues: CASSAGTGLRTDTQYF. Drawing the rest from reference TRBV5-1 and TRBJ2-3, the complete variable domain is KAGVTQTPRYLIKTRGQQVTLSCSPISGHRSVSWYQQTPGQGLQFLFEYFSETQRNKGNFPGRFSGRQFSNSRSEMNVSTLELGDSALYLCASSAGTGLRTDTQYFGPGTRLTVL.

This clonotype has more than one count but fewer than ten. The chain recombines TRBV4-2 with TRBJ2-1, with D perhaps being TRBD1 or TRBD2 (5 bases each). The V gene's germline CDR1 is LGHNA and CDR2 YNFKEQ. The CDR3 length is 16 residues. Trimming took 3 bases from V and 6 from J, leaving 18 bases between them. The CDR3 sequence is CASSQLGPSSGNEQFF. CDR3 bases: TGTGCCAGCAGCCAGCTGGGACCATCATCCGGCAATGAGCAGTTCTTC.

The V and J genes are TRBV12-3 or TRBV12-4 and TRBJ2-3; 13 nucleotides agree with TRBD2. The CDR3 runs 16 residues. With V trimmed by 6 bases and J by 3 bases, 6 bases remained unmatched. The CDR3 is CASSPGTSGKTDTQYF. The CDR3 DNA is TGTGCCAGCAGCCCGGGGACTAGCGGGAAGACAGATACGCAGTATTTT.

This clonotype was detected only a few times. The rearrangement links TRBV20-1 to TRBJ2-1; 7 bases are shared with TRBD2. Trimming took 1 base from V and 6 from J; bases not matched to a gene: 12. The germline V gene has CDR1 DFQATT and CDR2 SNEGSKA (reference sequence). CDR3 size: 16 residues. The CDR3: CSARAALREGTNEQFF. In DNA form, the CDR3 reads TGCAGTGCTAGAGCCGCTTTGAGGGAGGGTACCAATGAGCAGTTCTTC.